Listed below are T cell receptor beta chains from one sample, sequenced in a study of blood T cells in healthy people across ages. TCRdb redid the calling of the 5' RACE reads with MiXCR, one entry per CDR3 protein. The sample shows 1.5 million to 2 million distinct CDR3 sequences, about two fifths of them seen only once. Sequencing input: blood. The receptors were gathered from a human donor in good health. Both conserved end residues are part of each CDR3. A D gene is named only where the DNA matches it firmly. Some rows mark clone size as missing; the rest say once, few, many or name a class of expanded clone.

CDR3 DNA | CDR3 protein | clone size | J gene | V gene | D gene
TGTGCCATCAGTGAGTCGGTGGTAACAGGGACAGATACGCAGTATTTT | CAISESVVTGTDTQYF | . | TRBJ2-3 | TRBV10-3 | .
TGCGCCAGCAGCTTGTTTGGGACACCGAGCCAAGAGACCCAGTACTTC | CASSLFGTPSQETQYF | . | TRBJ2-5 | TRBV5-1 | .
TGTGCCATCAGTGAGTCTTTGAGTGAAAAACTGTTTTTT | CAISESLSEKLFF | . | TRBJ1-4 | TRBV10-3 | .
TGTGCCAGCACTTTTTTCCTAAACTATGGCTACACCTTC | CASTFFLNYGYTF | . | TRBJ1-2 | TRBV12-3/TRBV12-4 | .
TGTGCCAGCAGTTACTGGGGCAGGGGGTCGGATGCTTTCTTT | CASSYWGRGSDAFF | . | TRBJ1-1 | TRBV6-5 | TRBD1
TGCAGTGCTTTTAGCGGGGACGCAAACTACGAGCAGTACTTC | CSAFSGDANYEQYF | . | TRBJ2-7 | TRBV20-1 | TRBD2
TGTGCCGGCAGTGTAAAAAACCAAGAGACCCAGTACTTC | CAGSVKNQETQYF | . | TRBJ2-5 | TRBV7-2 | .
TGTGCCGGCAGTTTAGGCCCCCGAGGGACAGGGAAGAGAAACACTGAAGCTTTCTTT | CAGSLGPRGTGKRNTEAFF | . | TRBJ1-1 | TRBV28 | TRBD1
TGCGCCAGCAGCCAAGGACAGGGCTCCTTAGAGCAGTTCTTC | CASSQGQGSLEQFF | . | TRBJ2-1 | TRBV5-1 | TRBD1
TGTGCCAGCAGGCTTAGCGGGAGAAGCTACGAGCAGTACTTC | CASRLSGRSYEQYF | . | TRBJ2-7 | TRBV12-3/TRBV12-4 | TRBD2
TGTGCCAGCAGAGCGGGTCCATACGAGCAGTACTTC | CASRAGPYEQYF | . | TRBJ2-7 | TRBV28 | .
TGTGCCAGCACCGGCACAGGGCGGCAACCCGATGGCTACACCTTC | CASTGTGRQPDGYTF | . | TRBJ1-2 | TRBV6-1 | .
TGCGCCAGCAGCACTTCTAGCGGGGGGCAGACAGATACGCAGTATTTT | CASSTSSGGQTDTQYF | few | TRBJ2-3 | TRBV5-1 | TRBD2
TGTGCCAGCAGGGCGAGGCGGCTTAGCACAGATACGCAGTATTTT | CASRARRLSTDTQYF | . | TRBJ2-3 | TRBV6-2/TRBV6-3 | .
TGTGCCAGCAGTGCTGACAACTATGGCTACACCTTC | CASSADNYGYTF | . | TRBJ1-2 | TRBV2 | .
TGTGCCAGCAACCCCGGGGGGACAGGGTTCTATGGAAATTCACCCCTCCACTTT | CASNPGGTGFYGNSPLHF | . | TRBJ1-6 | TRBV4-2 | TRBD1
TGCAGCGTTAAGACTAGATTTACCTACGAGCAGTACTTC | CSVKTRFTYEQYF | . | TRBJ2-7 | TRBV29-1 | .
TGCGCCAGCAGCCAGCCCATAGCGGGGGCTAGCACAGATACGCAGTATTTT | CASSQPIAGASTDTQYF | . | TRBJ2-3 | TRBV4-1 | TRBD2
TGTGCCAGCAGCCCTATAGCGGGGGGGGACACCGGGGAGCTGTTTTTT | CASSPIAGGDTGELFF | . | TRBJ2-2 | TRBV7-6 | TRBD2
TGCAGCGTTGACCCGTACTCGCGCGGTGAAGCTTTCTTT | CSVDPYSRGEAFF | . | TRBJ1-1 | TRBV29-1 | .
TGCGCCAGCAGCCAAGATTTACCGTTTGCCAGGGGGGAAGAGACCCAGTACTTC | CASSQDLPFARGEETQYF | . | TRBJ2-5 | TRBV4-3 | .
TGCGCCAGCAGCCAAGATTGGGACGGATTCTATGGCTACACCTTC | CASSQDWDGFYGYTF | few | TRBJ1-2 | TRBV4-3 | .